This TCR beta chain was observed in a study of T cells in localized non-small cell lung cancer. Study-wide results and limits: Higher T cell density in the blood was associated with longer overall survival, whereas higher adjacent-lung clonality associated with shorter survival. Appearing in adjacent lung were a median around 60 of the top 100 tumor clones. Of the tissues analyzed, uninvolved adjacent lung showed maximal T cell clonality, greater than tumor. Sequencing was limited to one tumor region, leaving the possibility of heterogeneity open.

Profiled with immunoSEQ multiplex PCR; TCRdb holds only in-frame clones, not every one. This sample carries 26,000 or so clones, around 90% of them seen once, and the ten largest clones take about 3%. Comments on this clone: Its antigen is unidentified.

Material: peripheral blood, obtained before any cancer treatment. The TCR comes from a woman between 18 and 55 years old with stage I lung adenocarcinoma.

The CDR3 protein is CAWGRDSLYGYTF. In nucleotides, the CDR3 is TGTGCCTGGGGACGGGACAGCTTATATGGCTACACCTTC. The chain combines TRBV30 with TRBJ1-2; 7 nucleotides agree with TRBD1. Germline CDR1 GTSNPN, CDR2 SVGIG (reference sequence). The CDR3 length is 13 residues. V lost 5 bases and J lost 5; bases outside the gene matches: 8.